This record concerns one TCR beta chain sequence. The sample originates from a study of blood T cell repertoires in COVID-19. As for the study in general: T cells, B-cell-depleted T cells, or PBMCs supplied cDNA or gDNA.

Patients in Seattle were enrolled during active infection, then followed longitudinally. The J segment lost 5 bases and the V segment lost 5 bases, leaving 3 bases of the junction unmatched. This CDR3 contains 15 residues. The V gene's germline CDR1 is MDHEN and CDR2 SYDVKM. Source study methods: Estimates of nucleated cell counts were drawn from the amplification of reference gene primers. Assay used: immunoSEQ multiplex PCR; TCRdb lists only in-frame clones, some missing. Clone size and V and J calls were adopted from that table, with D and trimming inferred from the DNA. The data hold some 260,000 clones, with 75% to 90% observed a single time.

The clonotype comes from a woman between 65 and 79 years old with COVID-19, enrolled during active disease. The chain carries TRBV28 and TRBJ2-1; 13 bases map to TRBD2. Sequenced sample: peripheral blood. The CDR3 DNA sequence: TGTGCCAGCAGTCCCGGGACTAGCGGGAACAATGAGCAGTTCTTC. Protein: CASSPGTSGNNEQFF. The whole variable domain, filled in from reference TRBV28 and TRBJ2-1, reads DVKVTQSSRYLVKRTGEKVFLECVQDMDHENMFWYRQDPGLGLRLIYFSYDVKMKEKGDIPEGYSVSREKKERFSLILESASTNQTSMYLCASSPGTSGNNEQFFGPGTRLTVL.